This T cell receptor beta chain appears in the sequencing data of a study of cytomegalovirus exposure and HLA in healthy donors. Primers: 60 Vbeta forward and 13 Jbeta reverse. Data came from immunoSEQ multiplex PCR; TCRdb stores just in-frame clones and leaves some out. The table records roughly 110,000 clones, 79% of them present only once. Note on this clone: No antigen is known for it.

Germline assignment: CDR1 SGHTA and CDR2 FQGTGA. Between the trimmed V and J ends, which lost 5 bases and 5 bases, there was a span of 16 bases. This CDR3 is 15 amino acids long. Study results and limitations: Most CMV-associated TCR beta chains appeared HLA-restricted in a later analysis. Prior analysis indicated that the majority of TCR beta V segments exhibited productivity approximately 87% or approximately 30% of the time.

V gene TRBV7-3 combines with J gene TRBJ2-1, with D possibly TRBD2 on 6 matching bases. The sequencing input was PBMCs. This TCR derives from a woman under 30 in good health and CMV-seropositive. CDR3 sequence reads: CASSPSGELNNEQFF. DNA of the CDR3: TGTGCCAGCAGCCCCTCGGGGGAGCTCAACAATGAGCAGTTCTTC.